In this sample, the clone carrying this T cell receptor (beta chain) turned up many times. The antigen is unknown. This entry belongs to a study of human T cells and chemical hapten exposure. Background on the study: There were per-sample TCR yield variations, arising mainly from small pooled library volume differences.

In the library, unique molecular identifiers were attached to individual cDNA molecules. Authors' analysis steps: TCRs per sample had a median of roughly 93,000 and ranged from about 23,224 to 700,000. TCRdb reprocessed the reads via MiXCR and lists one record per CDR3 protein. The V and J calls were determined by TCRdb, not by the authors. The profile covers about 120,000 distinct CDR3 sequences, with around 9% appearing a single time and 1.2% to 1.5% taken by the ten largest. V lost 6 bases and J 8 bases, leaving 17 bases between the germline ends. Germline V gives CDR1 MNHEY, CDR2 SVGEGT. The CDR3 sequence is 15 residues long. Unfractionated whole blood yielded total RNA. Study results and caveats: DPC sensitization produced no change in TCRs with frequency above 1 in 1000.

The rearrangement joins TRBV6-2 or TRBV6-3 to TRBJ1-6; a possible D gene is TRBD1 (5 bases). The sequenced material came from whole blood. This TCR came from a human donor in good health. Some clones in this sample may be carry-over from other donors' samples. The CDR3 is CASSRPGLGDSPLHF. The CDR3 DNA sequence: TGTGCCAGCAGCCGCCCGGGACTGGGGGATTCACCCCTCCACTTT.